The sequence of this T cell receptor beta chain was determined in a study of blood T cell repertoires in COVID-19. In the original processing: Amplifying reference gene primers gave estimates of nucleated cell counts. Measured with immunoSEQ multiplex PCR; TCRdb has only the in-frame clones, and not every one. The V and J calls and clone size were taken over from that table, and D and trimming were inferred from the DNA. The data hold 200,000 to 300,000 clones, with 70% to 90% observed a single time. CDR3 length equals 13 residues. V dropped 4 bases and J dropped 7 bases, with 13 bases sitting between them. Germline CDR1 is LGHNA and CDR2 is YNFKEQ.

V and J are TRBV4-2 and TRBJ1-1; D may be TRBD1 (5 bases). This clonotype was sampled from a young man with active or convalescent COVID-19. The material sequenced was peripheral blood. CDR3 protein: CASSLGRRDEAFF. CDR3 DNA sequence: TGTGCCAGCAGCCTGGGTCGCAGGGATGAAGCTTTCTTT.